The entry below gives a single T cell receptor (beta chain) sequence along with its context. These data are taken from a study of blood T cell repertoires in COVID-19. Across the study: Spain, Italy and the United States supplied samples that represented acute and convalescent COVID-19. PBMCs, B-cell-depleted T cells, or T cells were the source of the cDNA or gDNA that made up the material.

Original processing methods: The authors estimated nucleated cell counts from reference gene primer amplification. Sequencing used immunoSEQ multiplex PCR; TCRdb keeps in-frame clones, though not all of them. The V and J calls and the clone size are those of that table, but D and trimming were determined from the DNA. Among some 250,000 clones listed, about four fifths were seen once. The sample was peripheral blood. The clonotype was recovered from a woman aged 80 or over with COVID-19, enrolled during active disease.

The CDR3 nucleotides are TGTGCCAGCAGTTACTCGGACAGCCGTAGGGCTGAAGCTTTCTTT. Its translation: CASSYSDSRRAEAFF. The chain joins TRBV6-6 to TRBJ1-1; a possible D gene is TRBD1 (6 bases). The CDR3 loop spans 15 amino acids. Germline V gives CDR1 MNHNY, CDR2 SVGAGI (reference sequence). Trimming shortened V by 0 bases and J by 6 bases, and 14 bases separated the two germline ends.